This TCR beta chain was found in a study of glioma-infiltrating T cells (TCRdb year 2016). Looking at the study overall: Sequencing of TCR alpha- and beta-chain repertoires was performed on glioma tissue, on non-neoplastic brain tissue, and on matched peripheral blood mononuclear cells. To gauge divergence between tissue and blood T-cell populations, every tissue-infiltrating repertoire was compared against the peripheral blood repertoire from the same patient. Three low-grade glioma patients, several primary glioblastoma patients, and three non-glioma patients who contributed non-neoplastic brain tissue made up the paired cohort.

This clonotype was observed a handful of times. Its binding antigen is unknown. Base qualities are not provided; no much larger clone lies one nucleotide away. The germline V gene (reference sequence) sets CDR1 to MNHEY and CDR2 to SMNVEV. Its CDR3 holds 12 amino acids, cysteine through phenylalanine. Left in the record is the CDR3 DNA by itself, 36 bases read in frame from the first base. The trim is 5 bases for V and 5 bases for J, with a gap of 10 bases between the germline ends. Here is what the overall study found, with its caveats: VJ-independent divergence between tissue and blood was lower than expected in non-neoplastic patients but higher than expected in all gliomas, particularly low-grade gliomas. Group comparisons rested on small numbers: three non-neoplastic, three low-grade glioma and eight glioblastoma patients. Only a very small number of CDR3 sequences turned up in both tissue and blood, a result put down to high CDR3 diversity combined with limited sampling.

TCR alpha and beta CDR3 regions were amplified with the iRepertoire nested amplicon-rescue multiplex PCR (arm-PCR) platform from RNA. One-step reverse transcription and amplification used about 100-400 ng of tissue mRNA or PBMC total RNA as input. Following bead purification, Illumina adapters were added by a secondary multiplex PCR, and the libraries were gel-purified between 200 and 400 bp. Libraries carried internal 6-nucleotide barcodes used for demultiplexing. Sequencing of libraries was performed on an Illumina MiSeq with 2x220 or 2x250 nucleotide paired-end reads. The authors' analysis ran thus. FLASH 1.2.11 was used to merge paired reads, and BWA-MEM then aligned the reads to the GRCh37 human genome before TRA and TRB reads were extracted. V and J assignment used an IMGT-derived reference of cassette sequences and CDR3 motifs that included pseudogenes. Reads were translated in three frames, and productive CDR3s were defined by a C…FGXG motif without stop codons. Unique combinations of V-J cassette pair and CDR3 amino acid sequence were defined as clonotypes. Filtering of reads was based on Hamming distance, with the threshold set by the sequence error rate of each sample in mapped regions. TCRdb ran its own pipeline on the public reads, namely fastp trimming at Q25 and MiXCR clone calling, and kept in-frame beta chains. CDR3 protein duplicates are merged, each entry listing the most common genes and DNA. TCRdb, rather than the study authors, made the V and J calls. Counted in this sample were under 150,000 distinct CDR3 sequences; about 39% of them appeared once. The ten largest clones represent around 20% of the sample.

The clonotype was recovered from a human donor with low-grade glioma or glioblastoma, undergoing nonglioma brain surgery, or in good health (not recorded which). The rearrangement combines TRBV27 with TRBJ2-7; 6 matching bases give a weak D call of TRBD1. The source material was glioma tissue, nonneoplastic brain tissue, or PBMCs (not recorded which). The CDR3 protein: CASSNRVHEQYF. The DNA sequence is TGTGCCAGCAGTAACAGGGTGCACGAGCAGTACTTC.